The source of this TCR beta chain is a study of T cell responses to AZD1222 COVID-19 vaccine (dated by TCRdb to the early 2020s). Study-level background: AZD1222 recipients given second doses at about 4 weeks or at about 12 weeks were pooled, since spike-specific TCR depth and breadth were not found to differ between the two schedules. A total of over 230 trial participants underwent TCR sequencing, of whom around 200 received two doses of AZD1222 and about 25 received two doses of the MenACWY control vaccine. Trial participants were enrolled by age into subgroups of 18-55, 56-69 and 70-plus years, and about 150, 27 and 61 TCR-sequenced participants, respectively, were included in these subgroups. Results the study describes overall, beyond this receptor: Because no samples from the day 14 peak response were available, repertoires could be characterized only after the peak T cell response. Participants were mostly white British and included more females than males, and it was suggested by the authors that clonal diversity may have been underestimated. The 56-69-year group was small, and its depth increase did not reach significance, likely because of low power. Conclusions about previously exposed vaccinees are limited because only a handful of AZD1222 recipients were SARS-CoV-2 seropositive at baseline. The vaccine-associated CD4 TCRs covered the entire spike protein, and the dominant responses fell in regions 160-218 and 743-854. Spike-specific TCR breadth and depth rose significantly after two AZD1222 doses compared with day 0 and with MenACWY recipients. Reportedly, almost half of the unique spike-specific TCRs recognized epitopes lying outside the regions that are mutated in the B.1.351 and B.1.1.7 variants.

According to the germline V gene (reference sequence), CDR1 reads MNHNY and CDR2 reads SVGAGI. Including the terminal cysteine and phenylalanine, the CDR3 comprises 14 residues. Only CDR3 DNA is held: 42 bases, read in frame from base 1. The V end loses 7 bases and the J end loses 1 base, and a stretch of 8 bases separates them. The time point label of this sample denotes: baseline before first vaccination. Vaccinee samples came from UK trials COV001 and COV002, including a single-blind randomized controlled phase 2/3 trial of AZD1222 (ChAdOx1 nCoV-19) in healthy adults. For TCRbeta chain sequencing, PBMC samples from trial participants were taken at day 0 and at day 28 after the second dose. Comments on this clone: No antigen is known for it. The record has no base qualities; no much larger clone is one base away.

The CDR3 regions of human TCRbeta chains were analyzed by immunosequencing. Under the source paper's analysis protocol: Repertoire TCRs were matched against a reference library of SARS-CoV-2-specific TCRs generated with the MIRA antigen-specificity platform. Breadth was defined as the fraction of unique TCRs that were SARS-CoV-2-associated, and depth was defined as the fraction of total T cells that were SARS-CoV-2-associated. Using the MIRA data, each spike-specific TCR was mapped to the spike region that the TCR reacts to and placed in a CD4 or CD8 class. Log10-transformed breadth and depth values were compared by one-way ANOVA with Sidak's multiple comparisons tests. TCRdb re-hosts the immuneACCESS table, in-frame sequences only. Its copies lack some clones; in the studies checked, an unresolved V gene accounts for under half of them, and the cause for the rest is not known. That table gives V, J and clone size, and the DNA gave D and trimming. This sample holds some 140,000 clones; about nine tenths were observed only once. The ten largest clones take up less than 3.5% of the sample.

This clonotype originated in an adult in good health. Material: peripheral blood, obtained on day 0 of AZD1222 vaccination. The chain employs TRBV6-6 and TRBJ2-6, with the D segment possibly TRBD1 or TRBD2, each aligning over 5 bases. Here the CDR3 is given as CASNGGSGANVLTF. The DNA is as follows: TGTGCCAGCAATGGGGGATCTGGGGCCAACGTCCTGACTTTC.